The 11 T cell receptor beta chains listed next were all sequenced from one sample in a study of T cells after yellow fever vaccination. Each CDR3 protein gets one entry after TCRdb re-called the 5' RACE reads with MiXCR. The sample lists around 350,000 distinct CDR3 sequences, about 6.2% occurring once. The sample consisted of PBMCs, taken 5 days after the yellow fever booster vaccination. These receptors all stem from a young man who received the YFV17D yellow fever vaccine.

As to this clonotype: A read error may explain this, as a much larger clone is one base away. The gene calls are TRBV3-1 and TRBJ2-1; 7 bases agree with TRBD2. V lost 4 bases to trimming and J lost 5 bases; unmatched junction nucleotides: 8. This CDR3 is built from 15 residues. Germline V CDR1 and CDR2: LGHDT, YNNKEL (reference sequence). CDR3 loop: CASSRGGSLNNEQFF. The CDR3 DNA is TGTGCCAGCAGCCGGGGAGGGTCCCTCAACAATGAGCAGTTCTTC.

This clonotype was seen repeatedly, ten times or more. V gene TRBV20-1 combines with J gene TRBJ2-7; 13 bases line up with TRBD2. The CDR3 has 17 amino acids. Germline V gene sequence: CDR1 DFQATT, CDR2 SNEGSKA (reference sequence). With V trimmed by 4 bases and J by 7 bases, 16 bases remained unmatched. The CDR3 coding sequence is TGCAGTGCTAACTCCCCCGGACTAGCGGGAGTTAGTGGAGAGCAGTACTTC. Encoded protein: CSANSPGLAGVSGEQYF.

J is TRBJ2-1 and V is TRBV7-8, with D maybe TRBD1 (5 bases). The germline gives CDR1 SGHVS, CDR2 FQNEAQ. The CDR3 is 15 amino acids. Trimming removed 5 bases from V and 8 bases from J, with 19 bases in between. The CDR3 loop reads CASSPRQYVFDEQFF. The CDR3 DNA is TGTGCCAGCAGCCCTCGACAGTACGTGTTCGATGAGCAGTTCTTC. Combining the CDR3 with reference TRBV7-8 and TRBJ2-1 gives the whole variable domain GAGVSQSPRYKVAKRGQDVALRCDPISGHVSLFWYQQALGQGPEFLTYFQNEAQLDKSGLPSDRFFAERPEGSVSTLKIQRTQQEDSAVYLCASSPRQYVFDEQFFGPGTRLTVL.

This clonotype has more than one count but fewer than ten. CDR3: CSAKPGRDHEQYF. The CDR3 DNA reads TGCAGTGCTAAACCGGGACGGGACCACGAGCAGTACTTC. The J gene is TRBJ2-7, the V gene TRBV20-1; perhaps D is TRBD1 or TRBD2 (5 bases each). Between the trimmed V and J ends, which lost 4 bases and 5 bases, there was a span of 15 bases. The CDR3 spans 13 residues. Per germline, CDR1 DFQATT and CDR2 SNEGSKA (reference sequence).

To note about this clonotype: A much larger clone lies one base from this, so it may be a read error. V usage is TRBV29-1 and J usage is TRBJ2-1, with 7 bases fitting TRBD2. The V gene end was trimmed by 4 bases and the J gene end by 5 bases; junction bases not matched to a gene: 5. The V gene's germline CDR1 is SQVTM and CDR2 ANQGSEA. The CDR3 length is 13 residues. CDR3 in amino acids: CSVGEGPHNEQFF. The CDR3 DNA reads as TGCAGCGTTGGGGAGGGCCCCCACAATGAGCAGTTCTTC.

This clonotype came up a few times. CDR3 nucleotides: TGTGCCAGCAGCTTAGTAAGGGCGGGAGTTGTACCGTTCTTC. Translating it yields CASSLVRAGVVPFF. J is TRBJ2-1 and V is TRBV7-2; TRBD2 agrees at 7 bases. V lost 1 base and J lost 15; bases outside the gene matches: 12. This CDR3 is 14 amino acids long. Germline-derived CDR1 and CDR2 are SGHTA and FQGNSA.

V is TRBV18 and J is TRBJ2-5; 8 bases match TRBD2. V shed 1 base and J 5 bases; nucleotides not matched to a gene: 9. The CDR3 extends over 16 amino acids. Germline lookup yields CDR1 KGHSH and CDR2 LQKENI. The CDR3 protein is CASSPQAGAQGETQYF. CDR3 coding DNA: TGTGCCAGCTCACCACAAGCGGGAGCTCAGGGGGAGACCCAGTACTTC.

This clonotype occurred a few times. The chain links TRBV5-1 to TRBJ2-1, with 8 bases aligning to TRBD2. V lost 4 bases and J lost 6; bases outside the gene matches: 9. Germline V gene lookup returns CDR1 SGHRS and CDR2 YFSETQ. The CDR3 totals 15 residues. CDR3 DNA: TGCGCCAGCAGCATAATTCCGGGACTAGGCAATGAGCAGTTCTTC. Its translation is CASSIIPGLGNEQFF.

CDR3 region: CASSYFSRDTEAFF. CDR3 coding DNA: TGTGCCAGCAGTTATTTTAGCAGGGACACTGAAGCTTTCTTT. The chain has TRBV6-5 and TRBJ1-1; the D gene is possibly TRBD1 (5 bases). V was cut by 3 bases and J by 3 bases, with 11 bases left in between. Germline CDR1 reads MNHEY; CDR2 reads SVGAGI. CDR3 size: 14 residues.

This clonotype was seen a few times. The chain joins TRBV30 to TRBJ2-1; the D gene is possibly TRBD2 (5 bases). Germline V gene data show CDR1 as GTSNPN and CDR2 as SVGIG (reference sequence). The CDR3 has 13 amino acids. The CDR3 coding sequence is TGTGCTAGCGACGCTAACTCCTACAATGAGCAGTTCTTC. It specifies CASDANSYNEQFF.

Ten or more counts support this clonotype. This chain joins TRBV5-1 and TRBJ2-5; D may be TRBD2 (7 bases). Trimming pared 0 bases from V and 0 bases from J, leaving 9 bases between. Germline assignment: CDR1 SGHRS and CDR2 YFSETQ. CDR3 size: 15 residues. The CDR3 DNA is TGCGCCAGCAGCTTGGGGGGGGGGCACCAAGAGACCCAGTACTTC. Translated, it gives CASSLGGGHQETQYF.